This is a list of T cell receptor beta chains from one sample in a study of blood T cells in healthy people across ages. TCRdb re-analysed the 5' RACE reads in MiXCR, keeping a single row per CDR3 protein. The repertoire holds 720,000 or so distinct CDR3 sequences, with 40% to 50% as singletons. Specimen: blood. All receptors come from a man at least 80 years old in good health. Each CDR3 is given with its conserved first and last residue. D genes are given only for firm matches. Not every row has a clone size; where given, it reads once, few, many or a size class.

d_gene	abundance	v_gene	j_gene	CDR3aa	CDR3nt
NA	few	TRBV12-3/TRBV12-4	TRBJ2-4	CASQPRTGTLAKNIQYF	TGTGCCAGCCAACCTCGGACGGGAACTCTAGCCAAAAACATTCAGTACTTC
NA	few	TRBV9	TRBJ2-3	CASSRWGLSTDTQYF	TGTGCCAGCAGCAGGTGGGGACTTTCCACAGATACGCAGTATTTT
NA	NA	TRBV20-1	TRBJ1-2	CSALGGGGTVYTF	TGCAGTGCTTTGGGGGGAGGGGGGACGGTCTACACCTTC
NA	many	TRBV5-1	TRBJ2-1	CASSLDGGSNEQFF	TGCGCCAGCAGCTTGGACGGGGGAAGTAATGAGCAGTTCTTC
NA	many	TRBV29-1	TRBJ2-5	CSVGGTTKETQYF	TGCAGCGTTGGGGGCACGACCAAAGAGACCCAGTACTTC
NA	NA	TRBV12-3/TRBV12-4	TRBJ2-1	CASTPGVNEQFF	TGTGCCAGCACCCCCGGGGTGAATGAGCAGTTCTTC
TRBD2	few	TRBV11-3	TRBJ2-5	CASSLLSSSGEETQYF	TGTGCCAGCAGCTTACTAAGCTCTAGCGGGGAAGAGACCCAGTACTTC
NA	once	TRBV20-1	TRBJ2-7	CCEAGGNEQYF	TGCTGCGAGGCCGGTGGCAACGAGCAGTACTTC
TRBD1	NA	TRBV24-1	TRBJ2-5	CATSDPRTGLETQYF	TGTGCCACCAGTGATCCTAGGACAGGGTTAGAGACCCAGTACTTC
TRBD2	NA	TRBV6-2/TRBV6-3	TRBJ2-7	CASSYTLAGGHSYEQYF	TGTGCCAGCAGTTACACCCTAGCGGGAGGCCACTCCTACGAGCAGTACTTC
NA	NA	TRBV7-2	TRBJ2-2	CASTSSFRGRTGELFF	TGTGCCAGCACCTCATCCTTCCGGGGACGGACCGGGGAGCTGTTTTTT
NA	NA	TRBV7-3	TRBJ1-6	CASSLMAGGDSPLHF	TGTGCCAGCAGCTTAATGGCGGGGGGCGATTCACCCCTCCACTTT
NA	NA	TRBV28	TRBJ2-7	CASRFLGGEQYF	TGTGCCAGCAGGTTTTTGGGCGGCGAGCAGTACTTC